Listed below are T cell receptor beta chains from one sample, sequenced in a study of cytomegalovirus exposure and HLA in healthy donors. Clones were sequenced by immunoSEQ multiplex PCR, and TCRdb holds only the in-frame ones, with some missing. The data hold some 130,000 clones, with 82% observed a single time. Material: PBMCs. The receptors stem from a man aged 25 to 40 in good health and CMV-seropositive. The CDR3 runs from the conserved cysteine through the conserved F or W. A D gene is named only where the DNA matches it firmly. Size is omitted from some rows. Given values are once, few, many or a class for expanded clones.

abundance	j_gene	d_gene	v_gene	CDR3nt	CDR3aa
.	TRBJ2-7	.	TRBV6-5	TGTGCCAGCAGTTCTGGGGGACTCCGCTTTAACGAGCAGTACTTC	CASSSGGLRFNEQYF
.	TRBJ1-6	TRBD1	TRBV9	TGTGCCAGCAGCCCCACCGGGACAGGGAAGTGGGTTTCACCCCTCCACTTT	CASSPTGTGKWVSPLHF
.	TRBJ2-2	TRBD1	TRBV7-3	TGTGCCAGCAGCTCGGGACAGCCTGGAACCGGGGAGCTGTTTTTT	CASSSGQPGTGELFF
.	TRBJ2-1	.	TRBV18	TGTGCCAGCTCCCCTATCGGTGATGAGCAGTTCTTC	CASSPIGDEQFF
.	TRBJ1-3	TRBD1	TRBV10-3	TGTGCCATCAGTGAGCCCCGGGACAGGGTTACTGGAAACACCATATATTTT	CAISEPRDRVTGNTIYF
.	TRBJ2-3	TRBD1	TRBV10-2	TGCGCCAGCAGGGCAGGGACAGGGGGAACTCTAGATACGCAGTATTTT	CASRAGTGGTLDTQYF
once	TRBJ1-1	TRBD1	TRBV19	TGTGCCAGTAGTCAGACAGGGGGACCGAACACTGAAGCTTTCTTT	CASSQTGGPNTEAFF
.	TRBJ2-5	TRBD1	TRBV30	TGTGCCTGGAGTGCATTCCTCCAGGGGGAGAGAGAGACCCAGTACTTC	CAWSAFLQGERETQYF
.	TRBJ2-2	.	TRBV5-1	TGCGCCAGCAGCTTCGGGGGGAACACCGGGGAGCTGTTTTTT	CASSFGGNTGELFF
.	TRBJ2-5	.	TRBV6-6	TGTGCCAGCAGTGACACAGCTACCCAGTACTTC	CASSDTATQYF
.	TRBJ2-5	TRBD2	TRBV25-1	TGTGCCAGCAGTGACCCTCGGGGGGGGACGGGAGAGACCCAGTACTTC	CASSDPRGGTGETQYF
once	TRBJ1-3	.	TRBV5-1	TGCGCCAGCAGCTCCCAATATCAGGGTACCATATATTTT	CASSSQYQGTIYF
.	TRBJ2-1	.	TRBV5-1	TGCGCCAGCAGCTTCGGAGCCATCTACAATGAGCAGTTCTTC	CASSFGAIYNEQFF
once	TRBJ2-1	.	TRBV10-1	TGCGCCAGCAGTGAGTCGGCCAGCGGGTTCTACAATGAGCAGTTCTTC	CASSESASGFYNEQFF
.	TRBJ1-6	TRBD1	TRBV7-2	TGTGCCAGCAGCTTAGTAGGGACAGGGAGGCGTAATTCACCCCTCCACTTT	CASSLVGTGRRNSPLHF
once	TRBJ2-2	.	TRBV27	TGTGCCAGCAGTTTATCCGTCTGGCGGATGGGCGGGGAGCTGTTTTTT	CASSLSVWRMGGELFF
.	TRBJ1-2	.	TRBV7-8	TGTGCCAGCAGCTTCGAAGGGACTCATGGCTACACCTTC	CASSFEGTHGYTF
.	TRBJ1-4	.	TRBV5-8	TGTGCCAGCAGCCGGGGGTTTAATGAAAAACTGTTTTTT	CASSRGFNEKLFF
.	TRBJ2-2	.	TRBV2	TGTGCCAGCACCAGGATCAACACCGGGGAGCTGTTTTTT	CASTRINTGELFF
.	TRBJ1-1	.	TRBV5-6	TGTGCCAGCAGCTCAGTCATGGACACTGAAGCTTTCTTT	CASSSVMDTEAFF
.	TRBJ2-3	.	TRBV2	TGTGCCATCAACGCGGCTAGCACAGATACGCAGTATTTT	CAINAASTDTQYF
.	TRBJ1-2	.	TRBV30	TGTGCCTGGAGTACAGGAAGCTATGGCTACACCTTC	CAWSTGSYGYTF